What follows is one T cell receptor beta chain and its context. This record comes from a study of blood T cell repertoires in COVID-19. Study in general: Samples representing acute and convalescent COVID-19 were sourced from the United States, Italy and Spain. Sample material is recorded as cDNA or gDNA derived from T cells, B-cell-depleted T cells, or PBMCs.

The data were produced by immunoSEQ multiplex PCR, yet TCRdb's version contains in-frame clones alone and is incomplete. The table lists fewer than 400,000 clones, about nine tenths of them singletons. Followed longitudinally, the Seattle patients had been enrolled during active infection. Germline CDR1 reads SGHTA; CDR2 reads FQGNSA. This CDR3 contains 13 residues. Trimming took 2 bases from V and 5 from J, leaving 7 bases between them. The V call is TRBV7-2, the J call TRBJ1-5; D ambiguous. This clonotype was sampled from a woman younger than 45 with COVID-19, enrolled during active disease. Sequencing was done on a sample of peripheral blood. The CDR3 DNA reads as TGTGCCAGCAGCTTACTGAGAGATCAGCCCCAGCATTTT. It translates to CASSLLRDQPQHF.